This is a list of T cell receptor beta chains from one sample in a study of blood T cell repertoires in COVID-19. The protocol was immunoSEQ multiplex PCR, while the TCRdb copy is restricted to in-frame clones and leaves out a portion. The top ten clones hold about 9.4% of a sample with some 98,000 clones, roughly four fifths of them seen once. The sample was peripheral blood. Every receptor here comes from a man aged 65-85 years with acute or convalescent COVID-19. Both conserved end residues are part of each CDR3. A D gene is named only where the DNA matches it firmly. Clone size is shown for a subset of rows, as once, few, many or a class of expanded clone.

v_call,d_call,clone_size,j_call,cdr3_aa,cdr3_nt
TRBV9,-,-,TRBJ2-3,CASSLSRVPVDTQYF,TGTGCCAGCAGCTTAAGCAGGGTTCCCGTCGATACGCAGTATTTT
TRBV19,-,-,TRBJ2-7,CASSISSTGKNYEQYF,TGTGCCAGTAGTATATCTTCAACGGGAAAAAACTACGAGCAGTACTTC
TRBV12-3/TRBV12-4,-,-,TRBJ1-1,CASSLRVTEAFF,TGTGCCAGCAGTCTCAGGGTTACTGAAGCTTTCTTT
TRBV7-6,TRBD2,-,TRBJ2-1,CASSLASSGGSYNEQFF,TGTGCCAGCAGCTTAGCGTCTAGCGGGGGGTCCTACAATGAGCAGTTCTTC
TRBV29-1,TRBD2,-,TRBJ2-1,CSVSSSSTSGYLGEQFF,TGCAGCGTTAGCTCTTCCTCGACTAGCGGGTATTTAGGAGAGCAGTTCTTC
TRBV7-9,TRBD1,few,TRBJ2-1,CASSGGPGGSYNEQFF,TGTGCCAGCAGCGGTGGCCCAGGGGGCTCCTACAATGAGCAGTTCTTC
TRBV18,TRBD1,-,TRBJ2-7,CASSPRGGQTFYEQYF,TGTGCCAGCTCACCGAGAGGGGGACAGACCTTCTACGAGCAGTACTTC
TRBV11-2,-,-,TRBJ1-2,CASSSLILPNYGYTF,TGTGCCAGCAGCTCTCTAATCCTACCAAACTATGGCTACACCTTC
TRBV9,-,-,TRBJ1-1,CASSVAGGPEAFF,TGTGCCAGCAGCGTAGCCGGGGGGCCTGAAGCTTTCTTT
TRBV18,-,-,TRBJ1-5,CASSQGETGSTQPQHF,TGTGCCAGCTCTCAAGGGGAAACAGGGAGTACTCAGCCCCAGCATTTT
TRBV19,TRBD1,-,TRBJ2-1,CASSTTGGFRNEQFF,TGTGCCAGTAGTACAACAGGGGGATTTAGGAATGAGCAGTTCTTC
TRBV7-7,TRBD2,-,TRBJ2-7,CANGTSGIYEQYF,TGTGCTAACGGGACTAGCGGGATATACGAGCAGTACTTC
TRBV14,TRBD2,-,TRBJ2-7,CASSPTSEKGYEQYF,TGTGCCAGCAGTCCGACTAGCGAGAAGGGCTACGAGCAGTACTTC
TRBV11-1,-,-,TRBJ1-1,CASIGDTEAFF,TGTGCCAGCATAGGGGACACTGAAGCTTTCTTT
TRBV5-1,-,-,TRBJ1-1,CASSLAVNSPNTEAFF,TGCGCCAGCAGCTTGGCAGTGAACAGCCCCAACACTGAAGCTTTCTTT
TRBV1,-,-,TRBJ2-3,CTSSEGGDNSTDTQYF,TGCACCAGCAGCGAGGGAGGGGATAATAGCACAGATACGCAGTATTTT
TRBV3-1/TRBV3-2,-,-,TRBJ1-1,CASSQDWRGATEAFF,TGTGCCAGCAGCCAAGACTGGCGGGGGGCCACTGAAGCTTTCTTT
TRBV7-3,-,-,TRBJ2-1,CASSFGGGNEQFF,TGTGCCAGCAGCTTCGGCGGAGGCAATGAGCAGTTCTTC
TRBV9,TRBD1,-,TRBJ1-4,CASSAIGGTGDEKLFF,TGTGCCAGCAGCGCCATAGGCGGGACAGGAGATGAAAAACTGTTTTTT
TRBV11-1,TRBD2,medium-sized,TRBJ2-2,CASSFSGRENTGELFF,TGTGCCAGCAGCTTTAGCGGGAGGGAGAACACCGGGGAGCTGTTTTTT
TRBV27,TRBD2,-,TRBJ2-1,CASSFSVTSGNNEQFF,TGTGCCAGCAGTTTTTCTGTGACTAGCGGAAACAATGAGCAGTTCTTC
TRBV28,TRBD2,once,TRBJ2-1,CASRSGTTYNEQFF,TGTGCCAGCAGGAGCGGGACTACCTACAATGAGCAGTTCTTC
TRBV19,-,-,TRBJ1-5,CASSRVAAAKSNQPQHF,TGTGCCAGTAGCAGGGTGGCAGCTGCAAAAAGTAATCAGCCCCAGCATTTT
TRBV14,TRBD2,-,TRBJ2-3,CASSQWTSATDTQYF,TGTGCCAGCAGCCAATGGACTAGCGCCACAGATACGCAGTATTTT
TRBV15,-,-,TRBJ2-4,CATSAGGIPVIQYF,TGTGCCACCAGCGCAGGAGGGATACCGGTCATTCAGTACTTC
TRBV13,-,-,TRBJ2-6,CASSPRTGGAGTGANVLTF,TGTGCCAGCAGCCCGCGCACGGGGGGCGCCGGAACTGGGGCCAACGTCCTGACTTTC
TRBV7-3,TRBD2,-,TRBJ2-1,CASSFGGSDNEQFF,TGTGCCAGCAGCTTTGGCGGGAGCGACAATGAGCAGTTCTTC
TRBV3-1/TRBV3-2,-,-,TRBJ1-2,CASSPLTVSVYGYTF,TGTGCCAGCAGCCCCTTGACAGTCAGCGTCTATGGCTACACTTTC